The rows below give T cell receptor beta chains drawn from one sample of a study of control samples from healthy donors and cancer patients. Here immunoSEQ multiplex PCR was the method, and the copy in TCRdb shows in-frame clones only, minus some. The table records about 110,000 clones, 90% of them present only once. Sequencing used blood. Receptor source: a human donor in good health. The donor label of this sample is uncertain. CDR3s include the opening cysteine and the closing phenylalanine or tryptophan. A D gene is named only where the DNA matches it firmly. Only part of the rows carry a size: once, few, many, or a class if the clone is expanded.

cdr3_aa cdr3_nt clone_size j_call v_call d_call
CASGTRTGSGYNEQFF TGTGCTAGTGGAACCCGGACAGGTTCTGGGTACAATGAGCAGTTCTTC . TRBJ2-1 TRBV12-5 TRBD1
CASSFGTGRNTEAFF TGTGCCAGCAGCTTCGGGACAGGGAGGAACACTGAAGCTTTCTTT . TRBJ1-1 TRBV11-2 TRBD1
CASSLPLQTGGLNEKLFF TGTGCCAGCAGTTTACCCCTCCAGACAGGGGGTCTTAATGAAAAACTGTTTTTT . TRBJ1-4 TRBV28 TRBD1
CASGATGGNTEAFF TGTGCTAGTGGTGCAACAGGGGGGAACACTGAAGCTTTCTTT . TRBJ1-1 TRBV12-5 TRBD1
CAISVGDSSYGYTF TGTGCCATCAGTGTAGGGGACAGCTCCTATGGCTACACCTTC . TRBJ1-2 TRBV10-3 TRBD1
CASSLGTGGHEQYF TGTGCCAGCAGCTTAGGGACAGGGGGACACGAGCAGTACTTC once TRBJ2-7 TRBV11-2 TRBD1
CASSPPARFVNEKLFF TGTGCCAGCTCACCACCAGCGAGGTTCGTAAATGAAAAACTGTTTTTT . TRBJ1-4 TRBV18 .
CASSSRGQETQYF TGCGCCAGCAGCTCCCGGGGTCAAGAGACCCAGTACTTC . TRBJ2-5 TRBV5-1 .
CSVFVGQGGYGYTF TGCAGCGTTTTTGTTGGACAGGGCGGCTATGGCTACACCTTC . TRBJ1-2 TRBV29-1 TRBD1
CASSQDWGRVTEAFF TGTGCCAGCAGTCAAGACTGGGGGCGCGTCACTGAAGCTTTCTTT . TRBJ1-1 TRBV21-1 .
CAISESRTAGVNSPLHF TGTGCCATCAGTGAGTCGAGAACGGCAGGGGTTAATTCACCCCTCCACTTT . TRBJ1-6 TRBV10-3 .
CASSGLTTYSNQPQHF TGTGCCAGTAGTGGCCTGACAACCTATAGCAATCAGCCCCAGCATTTT . TRBJ1-5 TRBV19 .
CASSPGTGGSYGYTF TGTGCCAGCAGCCCCGGGACAGGGGGCAGCTATGGCTACACCTTC . TRBJ1-2 TRBV11-2 TRBD1
CAIQGSGANVLTF TGTGCCATCCAGGGCTCTGGGGCCAACGTCCTGACTTTC . TRBJ2-6 TRBV6-5 .
CASSRIRSGYTF TGTGCCAGCAGCCGGATCAGATCGGGCTACACCTTC . TRBJ1-2 TRBV5-6 .
CASSGQGETETGELFF TGTGCCAGCAGTGGACAGGGGGAGACCGAAACCGGGGAGCTGTTTTTT . TRBJ2-2 TRBV2 TRBD1
CATVRGLSVSPLHF TGTGCCACCGTGAGGGGCCTGTCGGTTTCACCCCTCCACTTT . TRBJ1-6 TRBV24-1 .
CASSRQARDTQYF TGTGCCAGCAGTCGACAAGCTAGAGATACGCAGTATTTT few TRBJ2-3 TRBV6-5 .
CASRVANEKLFF TGCGCCAGCAGGGTGGCTAATGAAAAACTGTTTTTT . TRBJ1-4 TRBV5-1 .
CASSLKRLARDTQYF TGTGCCAGCAGTTTAAAACGACTAGCGCGAGATACGCAGTATTTT . TRBJ2-3 TRBV27 TRBD2
CASSYGPGQWPQHF TGTGCCAGCAGTTACGGGCCCGGGCAATGGCCCCAGCATTTT . TRBJ1-5 TRBV6-6 .
CASSDYYEQYF TGTGCCAGCAGTGACTACTACGAGCAGTACTTC . TRBJ2-7 TRBV2 .
CASSERGAISATDTQYF TGTGCCAGCAGTGAAAGGGGAGCAATCTCTGCCACAGATACGCAGTATTTT . TRBJ2-3 TRBV3-1/TRBV3-2 .
CASSLGTEGTGNTIYF TGCGCCAGCAGCTTGGGGACTGAAGGGACTGGAAACACCATATATTTT . TRBJ1-3 TRBV5-1 .
CSATSIYGYTF TGCAGTGCTACGAGTATCTATGGCTACACCTTC . TRBJ1-2 TRBV20-1 .
CAWMPGHFGTYNEQFF TGTGCCTGGATGCCGGGACATTTTGGCACCTACAATGAGCAGTTCTTC . TRBJ2-1 TRBV30 .
CASSKLDSSGNTIYF TGTGCCAGCAGCAAACTGGACAGCTCTGGAAACACCATATATTTT . TRBJ1-3 TRBV21-1 .
CASRATSGSTDTQYF TGTGCCAGCAGAGCGACTAGCGGAAGCACAGATACGCAGTATTTT . TRBJ2-3 TRBV6-5 TRBD2
CASSQGTSGQETQYF TGTGCCAGCAGCCAGGGGACTAGCGGTCAAGAGACCCAGTACTTC . TRBJ2-5 TRBV4-2 TRBD2
CASSFFGGASANEKLFF TGTGCCAGCAGTTTCTTCGGGGGGGCATCGGCTAATGAAAAACTGTTTTTT . TRBJ1-4 TRBV27 .
CASSLSLTHQPQHF TGTGCCAGCAGTTTATCTCTAACCCATCAGCCCCAGCATTTT . TRBJ1-5 TRBV28 .
CASSLDRAGNTIYF TGTGCCAGCAGCCTAGACAGGGCTGGAAACACCATATATTTT . TRBJ1-3 TRBV7-2 TRBD1
CASSSFGANYLTDTQYF TGCGCCAGCAGCTCGTTTGGGGCGAATTACCTAACTGATACGCAGTATTTT . TRBJ2-3 TRBV11-2 .
CASRDRDRGIYAFF TGTGCCAGCAGGGACAGGGACAGGGGGATTTACGCTTTCTTT . TRBJ1-1 TRBV3-1/TRBV3-2 TRBD1
CASSFPGRGRATDTQYF TGTGCCAGCAGCTTCCCAGGTAGGGGGCGGGCCACAGATACGCAGTATTTT . TRBJ2-3 TRBV5-6 TRBD1
CASKYQGSSYGYTF TGTGCCAGCAAATATCAGGGTAGCTCCTATGGCTACACCTTC . TRBJ1-2 TRBV3-1/TRBV3-2 .
CASIRGVTEAFF TGTGCCAGTATCAGGGGAGTCACTGAAGCTTTCTTT . TRBJ1-1 TRBV19 .
CASSLGLQNSEAFF TGTGCCAGCAGCTTAGGGTTACAAAATTCTGAAGCTTTCTTT . TRBJ1-1 TRBV7-6 .
CASSQALFEETQYF TGTGCCAGCAGCCAAGCCTTATTCGAAGAGACCCAGTACTTC . TRBJ2-5 TRBV3-1/TRBV3-2 .
CASSLRGQVVEKLFF TGTGCCAGCAGCTTAAGGGGTCAAGTGGTGGAAAAACTGTTTTTT . TRBJ1-4 TRBV7-8 .
CASFFSGTGSDTQYF TGTGCCAGCTTCTTCTCCGGGACAGGGAGCGATACGCAGTATTTT once TRBJ2-3 TRBV28 TRBD1
CASSLAGLGGYTF TGTGCCAGCAGCTTAGCGGGGTTGGGGGGCTACACCTTC . TRBJ1-2 TRBV7-9 .
CAIRPGQETYEQYF TGTGCCATCAGACCGGGACAGGAGACCTACGAGCAGTACTTC . TRBJ2-7 TRBV10-3 TRBD1
CASSWGVFGEAFF TGTGCCAGCAGTTGGGGGGTTTTCGGTGAAGCTTTCTTT . TRBJ1-1 TRBV27 .
CASTQDMGWFF TGTGCCAGCACCCAGGACATGGGATGGTTTTTT . TRBJ1-4 TRBV28 .
CAWSAGTGVEKLFF TGTGCCTGGAGTGCCGGGACAGGGGTTGAAAAACTGTTTTTT . TRBJ1-4 TRBV30 TRBD1
CASSLGGSIFTYEQYF TGTGCCAGCAGCTTAGGAGGCAGTATCTTCACCTACGAGCAGTACTTC . TRBJ2-7 TRBV13 .
CASSRAQPQYGYTF TGTGCCAGCAGTAGGGCACAACCGCAATATGGCTACACCTTC . TRBJ1-2 TRBV2 .
CASSLEGGQPQHF TGTGCCAGCAGCTTAGAGGGTGGCCAGCCCCAGCATTTT few TRBJ1-5 TRBV7-9 .
CASSPDRVQPQHF TGTGCCAGCAGCCCCGACAGGGTGCAGCCCCAGCATTTT . TRBJ1-5 TRBV12-3/TRBV12-4 TRBD1
CASSLKGGALYF TGTGCCAGCAGTTTAAAGGGGGGGGCGTTGTATTTT . TRBJ2-3 TRBV12-3/TRBV12-4 .
CASRDIGNQPQHF TGTGCCAGCAGAGACATTGGCAATCAGCCCCAGCATTTT few TRBJ1-5 TRBV6-6 .
CASRPGVENSPLHF TGTGCCAGCAGGCCAGGGGTTGAGAATTCACCCCTCCACTTT . TRBJ1-6 TRBV7-9 .
CASTPGGGTGELFF TGTGCCAGCACCCCCGGAGGGGGCACCGGGGAGCTGTTTTTT . TRBJ2-2 TRBV6-5 .
CASTLGDNQPQHF TGTGCCAGCACCCTCGGGGACAATCAGCCCCAGCATTTT . TRBJ1-5 TRBV18 .
CSITPGRHYNEQFF TGCAGCATAACTCCGGGACGGCATTACAATGAGCAGTTCTTC . TRBJ2-1 TRBV29-1 .
CASSLVANYGYTF TGTGCCAGCAGTTTGGTGGCTAACTATGGCTACACCTTC . TRBJ1-2 TRBV28 .
CASTQGQENNQPQHF TGTGCCAGCACCCAAGGACAGGAAAACAATCAGCCCCAGCATTTT . TRBJ1-5 TRBV21-1 .
CASSVLGGTMDTQYF TGTGCCAGCAGCGTATTGGGGGGGACTATGGATACGCAGTATTTT once TRBJ2-3 TRBV9 TRBD2